The 26 T cell receptor beta chains listed next were all sequenced from one sample in a study of shared clonotypes between healthy human individuals. Terminally differentiated effector memory CD45RA+ cells were excluded from the naive CD8 cells, which were CD45RO-negative and positively selected for CCR7. Sequenced by immunoSEQ multiplex PCR; TCRdb stores in-frame clones only, minus some. The repertoire has approximately 2,000,000 clones, about 94% of them found once; the top ten carry 1.5% to 2%. Sequenced: naive CD8+ T cells from PBMCs. Source of these receptors: a man between 18 and 29 years old in good health. Some clones in this sample may be carry-over from other donors' samples.

About this clone itself: The sample holds other DNA sequences that translate to the same CDR3. The J gene is TRBJ1-2, the V gene TRBV27, with a possible D match to TRBD1 (5 bases). There are 15 residues in the CDR3. Germline loops: CDR1 MNHEY, CDR2 SMNVEV (reference sequence). Trimming left V 6 bases short and J 4 bases short, with 18 bases between. The CDR3 region is CASSPRGGGLYGYTF. The CDR3 bases are TGTGCCAGCAGCCCCCGTGGGGGAGGGCTCTATGGCTACACCTTC.

The V call is TRBV28, the J call TRBJ1-1; D is undetermined. The CDR3 is made up of 13 amino acids. Germline assignment: CDR1 MDHEN and CDR2 SYDVKM. The V end was cut by 3 bases, the J end by 1 base, with 6 bases between. The CDR3: CASSFAKNTEAFF. The CDR3 nucleotides read TGTGCCAGCAGTTTCGCCAAGAACACTGAAGCTTTCTTT.

On this clone: The sample holds other DNA sequences that translate to the same CDR3. The chain carries TRBV7-3 and TRBJ2-1, with D unresolved. Per germline, CDR1 SGHTA and CDR2 FQGTGA. V lost 0 bases, J lost 0 bases, and 6 bases lay in between. This CDR3 has 15 residues. CDR3 protein: CASSLTRGSYNEQFF. The DNA for the CDR3 is TGTGCCAGCAGCTTAACTAGAGGCTCCTACAATGAGCAGTTCTTC.

This clone has only one observation. The genes are TRBV5-5 and TRBJ1-5; D not certain. There are 13 residues in the CDR3. Deletions cut 1 base from V and 2 bases from J, with 4 bases between. In germline, CDR1 is SGHKS, CDR2 YYEKEE (reference sequence). Here the CDR3 DNA reads TGTGCCAGCAGCTTGAGTGGCAATCAGCCCCAGCATTTT. Its translation: CASSLSGNQPQHF.

The chain combines TRBV9 with TRBJ2-1; 12 nucleotides line up with TRBD2. The CDR3 contains 16 residues. Per the germline V gene, CDR1 is SGDLS and CDR2 is YYNGEE. J was trimmed by 7 bases and V by 0 bases; bases with no gene match: 5. CDR3 nucleotides: TGTGCCAGCAGCGTAGAGCGACTAGCGGGAGTGAATGAGCAGTTCTTC. Amino acids: CASSVERLAGVNEQFF.

In nucleotides, the CDR3 is TGCGCCAGCAGCTTGCTCTGGGCTGAAACTAATGAAAAACTGTTTTTT. Amino acid sequence: CASSLLWAETNEKLFF. V usage is TRBV5-1 and J usage is TRBJ1-4, with D uncertain. V was pared by 1 base and J by 1 base, with 11 bases between. From germline, CDR1 is SGHRS and CDR2 YFSETQ. This CDR3 comprises 16 residues.

The gene calls are TRBV5-1 and TRBJ1-2; tentative D call: TRBD1 (6 bases). The germline V gene encodes CDR1 SGHRS and CDR2 YFSETQ. CDR3 length equals 14 residues. Trimming left V 2 bases short and J 3 bases short, with 11 bases between. CDR3 in DNA: TGCGCCAGCAGCTTTAAGGGGGATTACTATGGCTACACCTTC. It encodes CASSFKGDYYGYTF.

The CDR3 region is CASSHRTGTLYGYTF. The CDR3 coding sequence is TGCGCCAGCAGCCATCGAACAGGGACGCTCTATGGCTACACCTTC. The rearrangement joins TRBV4-3 to TRBJ1-2, with a possible D match to TRBD1 (6 bases). The germline gives CDR1 LGHNA, CDR2 YSLEER. V lost 3 bases, J lost 4 bases, and 15 bases lay in between. The CDR3 is 15 amino acids.

V is TRBV7-3 and J is TRBJ2-1, with D possibly matching TRBD2 (6 bases). Germline loops: CDR1 SGHTA, CDR2 FQGTGA. This CDR3 region has 16 residues. V gave up 1 base and J gave up 4 bases, with 14 bases separating them. This CDR3 reads CASSLSSGVRYNEQFF. The CDR3 bases are TGTGCCAGCAGCTTAAGCTCGGGAGTACGGTACAATGAGCAGTTCTTC.

The chain links TRBV5-1 to TRBJ2-1; tentative D call: TRBD1 (6 bases). The CDR3 length is 17 residues. Per germline, CDR1 SGHRS and CDR2 YFSETQ. Trimming shortened V by 4 bases and J by 8 bases, and 25 bases separated the two germline ends. The CDR3 DNA reads as TGCGCCAGCAGCGGCTCGGGACAAGGGATGTCAGGCGATGAGCAGTTCTTC. The encoded protein is CASSGSGQGMSGDEQFF.

This clone was recorded only once. The chain uses TRBV27 and TRBJ2-1, with 10 bases identical to TRBD2. With V trimmed by 0 bases and J by 8 bases, 16 bases remained unmatched. This CDR3 has 19 residues. Germline loops: CDR1 MNHEY, CDR2 SMNVEV (reference sequence). The CDR3 sequence is CASSLSAVVASGSFYEQFF. The CDR3, as DNA: TGTGCCAGCAGTTTATCTGCCGTCGTTGCTAGCGGGAGTTTCTATGAGCAGTTCTTC.

The V gene is TRBV9, the J gene TRBJ2-7; TRBD1 matches 8 bases. Germline-derived CDR1 and CDR2 are SGDLS and YYNGEE. With V trimmed by 4 bases and J by 0 bases, 6 bases remained unmatched. The CDR3 loop spans 15 amino acids. The CDR3 DNA reads as TGTGCCAGCAGCACCGGGACAGGACTCTCCTACGAGCAGTACTTC. Encoded protein: CASSTGTGLSYEQYF.

The rearrangement uses TRBV27 and TRBJ1-5; D possibly corresponds to TRBD1 (5 bases). Germline V gives CDR1 MNHEY, CDR2 SMNVEV (reference sequence). The ends were cut back, 4 bases at V and 2 bases at J, with 9 bases in the middle. The CDR3 covers 14 residues. The CDR3: CASSWGEGNQPQHF. DNA of the CDR3: TGTGCCAGCAGTTGGGGCGAGGGCAATCAGCCCCAGCATTTT.

The chain employs TRBV10-3 and TRBJ1-2; 9 positions agree with TRBD1. There are 16 residues in the CDR3. Unmatched junction bases numbered 11, after V lost 1 base and J lost 8 bases. Per the germline V gene, CDR1 is ENHRY and CDR2 is SYGVKD. This CDR3 reads CAISEYRGQGLKGYTF. The DNA of the CDR3 is TGTGCCATCAGTGAGTACAGGGGGCAAGGCTTGAAGGGCTACACCTTC.

The J gene is TRBJ2-5, the V gene TRBV5-4, with 9 bases fitting TRBD2. The CDR3 contains 13 residues. Per the germline V gene, CDR1 is SGHNT and CDR2 is YYREEE (reference sequence). Trimming at V came to 4 bases and at J to 3 bases, leaving 1 base not matched to a gene. This CDR3 reads CASSRLAEETQYF. The CDR3 bases are TGTGCCAGCAGCCGACTAGCGGAAGAGACCCAGTACTTC.

J is TRBJ1-1 and V is TRBV6-6; D is unclear. This CDR3 comprises 14 residues. Germline-derived CDR1 and CDR2 are MNHNY and SVGAGI (reference sequence). Trimming took off 0 bases at V and 6 bases at J, with 11 bases between the two ends. CDR3 DNA sequence: TGTGCCAGCAGTTACTCGAGCGGTGGCGCTGAAGCTTTCTTT. Translation: CASSYSSGGAEAFF.

As concerns this clone: Since a far larger clone is one base different, this is likely a read error. This chain joins TRBV6-5 and TRBJ2-2; 7 bases map to TRBD1. The CDR3 totals 15 residues. Germline CDR1 reads MNHEY; CDR2 reads SVGAGI. In DNA form, the CDR3 reads TGTGTCAGCAGTATTACCGGGACAGAGACCGGGGAGCTGTTTTTT. Translated: CVSSITGTETGELFF.

The gene calls are TRBV11-2 and TRBJ1-1; TRBD1 matches 7 bases. V lost 0 bases and J lost 0; bases outside the gene matches: 10. The CDR3 spans 18 residues. Germline CDR1 is SGHAT and CDR2 is FQNNGV. The CDR3 DNA reads TGTGCCAGCAGCTTAGATCCGACAATACAGGGGATGAACACTGAAGCTTTCTTT. It translates to CASSLDPTIQGMNTEAFF.

The chain carries TRBV29-1 and TRBJ1-1, with TRBD1 identical over 10 bases. The CDR3 is 14 amino acids. CDR1 and CDR2 (germline): SQVTM, ANQGSEA. J was trimmed by 3 bases and V by 6 bases; bases with no gene match: 7. CDR3 amino acids: CSVLTGTGDTEAFF. CDR3 coding DNA: TGCAGCGTCTTGACCGGGACAGGGGACACTGAAGCTTTCTTT.

The count of this clone is one. The genes are TRBV28 and TRBJ2-4; TRBD1 is a possible D gene (6 bases). This CDR3 is 18 amino acids long. V shed 3 bases and J shed 8 bases, with 26 bases lying between them. Per the germline V gene, CDR1 is MDHEN and CDR2 is SYDVKM. The CDR3 sequence: CASSFDTPGPGAHDIQYF. The DNA of the CDR3 is TGTGCCAGCAGTTTTGACACCCCAGGCCCAGGGGCGCATGACATTCAGTACTTC.

A remark on this clone: Other DNA variants within this sample encode the same CDR3. The chain uses TRBV30 and TRBJ1-2; possible D gene TRBD1, 5 bases. V was clipped by 8 bases and J by 8 bases, with 21 bases between them. The CDR3 sequence is 13 residues long. Germline CDR1 and CDR2: GTSNPN and SVGIG (reference sequence). The CDR3 nucleotides are TGTGCCAGCACCGAAGGGACGGCCCAAGGCTACACCTTC. Its protein product is CASTEGTAQGYTF.

The genes are TRBV6-1 and TRBJ1-1, with D unresolved. V lost 8 bases and J lost 4, with 8 bases in between. There are 11 residues in the CDR3. Germline-derived CDR1 and CDR2 are MNHNS and SASEGT. The CDR3 loop is CASAWGTEAFF. The CDR3 DNA reads as TGTGCCAGCGCCTGGGGCACTGAAGCTTTCTTT.

This clone was counted only a few times. V and J are TRBV4-2 and TRBJ1-5; D remains ambiguous. Trimming pared 5 bases from V and 5 bases from J, leaving 16 bases between. In germline, CDR1 is LGHNA, CDR2 YNFKEQ. This CDR3 spans 15 amino acids. Here the CDR3 reads CASSRFLRRDQPQHF. CDR3 nucleotide sequence: TGTGCCAGCAGCAGGTTTTTGAGGAGAGATCAGCCCCAGCATTTT.

The chain recombines TRBV19 with TRBJ2-2; no definite D call. Germline V CDR1 and CDR2: LNHDA, SQIVND (reference sequence). CDR3 length: 17 residues. Trimming cost V 0 bases and J 0 bases, with 11 bases left between them. DNA for the CDR3: TGTGCCAGTAGTATAGATGGGCTATTCGCGAACACCGGGGAGCTGTTTTTT. Its protein product is CASSIDGLFANTGELFF.

The chain employs TRBV4-3 and TRBJ2-1; 8 bases line up with TRBD2. CDR1 and CDR2 from the germline V gene are LGHNA and YSLEER. V lost 0 bases and J lost 2; bases outside the gene matches: 6. This CDR3 contains 17 residues. CDR3 in amino acids: CASSQDSMREAYNEQFF. The CDR3 bases are TGCGCCAGCAGCCAAGATTCCATGCGGGAGGCCTACAATGAGCAGTTCTTC.

J is TRBJ1-2 and V is TRBV7-3; TRBD1 agrees at 7 bases. This CDR3 spans 14 amino acids. V gave up 4 bases and J gave up 5 bases; unmatched junction bases: 7. CDR1 is SGHTA and CDR2 is FQGTGA in the germline V gene. The CDR3 loop is CASSSDSGGYGYTF. DNA for the CDR3: TGTGCCAGCAGCTCCGACTCAGGGGGGTATGGCTACACCTTC.